These T cell receptor beta chains were read from a single sample in a study of shared clonotypes between healthy human individuals. The table came from immunoSEQ multiplex PCR; TCRdb's copy has only in-frame clones and leaves some out. This table holds some 2,500,000 clones, more than 85% found once. Sequenced input: naive CD4+ T cells from PBMCs. These receptors all come from a man younger than 35 in good health. Some clones in this sample may be carry-over from other donors' samples. CDR3s include the opening cysteine and the closing phenylalanine or tryptophan. Fields, in order: D gene, J gene, V gene, clone size, CDR3 DNA, CDR3 protein. D genes are given only for firm matches. A clone size is listed for some rows: how often the clone was seen (once, few, many), or a class if it is expanded.

d_gene: NA; j_gene: TRBJ2-2; v_gene: TRBV7-3; abundance: NA; CDR3nt: TGTGCCAGCAGCTTAACGAGAGGATCCGGGGAGCTGTTTTTT; CDR3aa: CASSLTRGSGELFF
d_gene: TRBD2; j_gene: TRBJ2-7; v_gene: TRBV28; abundance: NA; CDR3nt: TGTGCCAGCAAAGACGGGACTAGCGGGAGTTACTACGAGCAGTACTTC; CDR3aa: CASKDGTSGSYYEQYF
d_gene: NA; j_gene: TRBJ1-5; v_gene: TRBV19; abundance: NA; CDR3nt: TGTGCCAGTACAATGTGGGGGTCGGTAGGCAATCAGCCCCAGCATTTT; CDR3aa: CASTMWGSVGNQPQHF
d_gene: NA; j_gene: TRBJ2-3; v_gene: TRBV5-1; abundance: NA; CDR3nt: TGCGCCAGCAGCTCCATAGCGCACTCTCGCACAGATACGCAGTATTTT; CDR3aa: CASSSIAHSRTDTQYF
d_gene: NA; j_gene: TRBJ2-2; v_gene: TRBV19; abundance: NA; CDR3nt: TGTGCCAGTACCAAGGGGGCGGGAGTCCCCACCGGGGAGCTGTTTTTT; CDR3aa: CASTKGAGVPTGELFF
d_gene: TRBD1; j_gene: TRBJ1-5; v_gene: TRBV28; abundance: NA; CDR3nt: TGTGCCAGCAGTCCCACAGGGGGCGGTCAGCCCCAGCATTTT; CDR3aa: CASSPTGGGQPQHF
d_gene: NA; j_gene: TRBJ2-1; v_gene: TRBV27; abundance: NA; CDR3nt: TGTGCCAGCAGTAAGTACGGGGGGCGTGAGCAGTTCTTC; CDR3aa: CASSKYGGREQFF
d_gene: NA; j_gene: TRBJ2-3; v_gene: TRBV5-4; abundance: NA; CDR3nt: TGTGCCAGCAGCCCAAGGTCATATGTAGGCACAGATACGCAGTATTTT; CDR3aa: CASSPRSYVGTDTQYF
d_gene: NA; j_gene: TRBJ2-6; v_gene: TRBV6-5; abundance: NA; CDR3nt: TGTGCCAGCAGTCCCCAGGTTGGGGCCAACGTCCTGACTTTC; CDR3aa: CASSPQVGANVLTF
d_gene: NA; j_gene: TRBJ1-2; v_gene: TRBV5-5; abundance: NA; CDR3nt: TGTGCCAGCAGCTTGACAGGTCGAGCTAACTATGGCTACACCTTC; CDR3aa: CASSLTGRANYGYTF
d_gene: NA; j_gene: TRBJ2-3; v_gene: TRBV9; abundance: NA; CDR3nt: TGTGCCAGCAGCGTAGACATCACAGATACGCAGTATTTT; CDR3aa: CASSVDITDTQYF
d_gene: NA; j_gene: TRBJ2-1; v_gene: TRBV18; abundance: NA; CDR3nt: TGTGCCAGCTCACCCTCCAATGAGCAGTTCTTC; CDR3aa: CASSPSNEQFF
d_gene: TRBD2; j_gene: TRBJ2-7; v_gene: TRBV2; abundance: NA; CDR3nt: TGTGCCAGCAAATCCGGGACTAGCGGCTACGAGCAGTACTTC; CDR3aa: CASKSGTSGYEQYF
d_gene: TRBD2; j_gene: TRBJ2-5; v_gene: TRBV27; abundance: NA; CDR3nt: TGTGCCAGCAGTTTAATACCCCCCCGACTAGCGGGAGTCAGGGAGACCCAGTACTTC; CDR3aa: CASSLIPPRLAGVRETQYF
d_gene: TRBD2; j_gene: TRBJ2-3; v_gene: TRBV5-1; abundance: NA; CDR3nt: TGCGCCAGCAGCGAGGTGGCTAGCGGGTCAGATACGCAGTATTTT; CDR3aa: CASSEVASGSDTQYF
d_gene: TRBD2; j_gene: TRBJ2-5; v_gene: TRBV4-2; abundance: NA; CDR3nt: TGTGCCAGCAGCCCATTAGCGGGAGGGGGTAAAGAGACCCAGTACTTC; CDR3aa: CASSPLAGGGKETQYF
d_gene: NA; j_gene: TRBJ2-3; v_gene: TRBV18; abundance: once; CDR3nt: TGTGCCAGCTCACCACCCCAAGTAACAGATACGCAGTATTTT; CDR3aa: CASSPPQVTDTQYF
d_gene: TRBD2; j_gene: TRBJ2-1; v_gene: TRBV28; abundance: NA; CDR3nt: TGTGCCAGCAGCTACCTAGATGGGCTAGCGGGAGGGCCCGCCAATGAGCAGTTCTTC; CDR3aa: CASSYLDGLAGGPANEQFF
d_gene: NA; j_gene: TRBJ2-2; v_gene: TRBV18; abundance: NA; CDR3nt: TGTGCCAGCTCACCCCGGGTCATTACCGGGGAGCTGTTTTTT; CDR3aa: CASSPRVITGELFF
d_gene: NA; j_gene: TRBJ2-1; v_gene: TRBV11-1; abundance: once; CDR3nt: TGTGCCAGCAGCTTCAGCGGTGAGCAGTTCTTC; CDR3aa: CASSFSGEQFF
d_gene: TRBD2; j_gene: TRBJ2-1; v_gene: TRBV6-1; abundance: NA; CDR3nt: TGTGCCAGCAGTGAAGGTATAGGACTAGCGGGAATCCCTGAGCAGTTCTTC; CDR3aa: CASSEGIGLAGIPEQFF
d_gene: TRBD2; j_gene: TRBJ2-2; v_gene: TRBV13; abundance: NA; CDR3nt: TGTGCCAGCAGCTTAGAGGGACTAGCCACCGGGGAGCTGTTTTTT; CDR3aa: CASSLEGLATGELFF
d_gene: NA; j_gene: TRBJ1-2; v_gene: TRBV7-2; abundance: NA; CDR3nt: TGTGCCAGCAGCTTATTAGGGGGATTGCAGGGCTACACCTTC; CDR3aa: CASSLLGGLQGYTF
d_gene: NA; j_gene: TRBJ1-2; v_gene: TRBV28; abundance: NA; CDR3nt: TGTGCCAGCAGTTTCCGGGACCCGGGGCTCTATGGCTACACCTTC; CDR3aa: CASSFRDPGLYGYTF
d_gene: TRBD1; j_gene: TRBJ1-5; v_gene: TRBV7-9; abundance: NA; CDR3nt: TGTGCCAGCAGCTTAGATCAGGGGGCTCAGCCCCAGCATTTT; CDR3aa: CASSLDQGAQPQHF
d_gene: NA; j_gene: TRBJ1-2; v_gene: TRBV25-1; abundance: NA; CDR3nt: TGTGCCAGCAGTGAAAGCCGGGGGGGTTATGGCTACACCTTC; CDR3aa: CASSESRGGYGYTF
d_gene: TRBD1; j_gene: TRBJ2-3; v_gene: TRBV7-2; abundance: NA; CDR3nt: TGTGCCAGCAGCATGGGGACAGGGGATACAGATACGCAGTATTTT; CDR3aa: CASSMGTGDTDTQYF